This T cell receptor (beta chain) appears in the sequencing data of a study of blood T cell repertoires in COVID-19. Study at large: Sites in the United States, Italy and Spain provided acute and convalescent COVID-19 samples. Sources were T cells, B-cell-depleted T cells, or PBMCs; the material itself was cDNA or gDNA.

Germline V gene sequence: CDR1 KGHSH, CDR2 LQKENI. J lost 2 bases, V lost 1 base, and 2 bases had no gene match. The CDR3 totals 15 residues. Original handling: Reference gene primers were amplified, and this amplification served to estimate nucleated cell counts. Generated by immunoSEQ multiplex PCR, the TCRdb table keeps only in-frame clones and is missing some. Clone size and V and J calls were adopted from that table, with D and trimming inferred from the DNA. The data show 230,000 or so clones, roughly 90% seen once. The sequence was collected from a man aged 35 to 55 with active or convalescent COVID-19. The chain links TRBV18 to TRBJ1-3; 7 bases align to TRBD1. Source material: peripheral blood. CDR3 protein: CASSPQGAPGNTIYF. CDR3 DNA: TGTGCCAGCTCACCACAGGGGGCGCCTGGAAACACCATATATTTT.